These T cell receptor beta chains were read from a single sample in a study of blood T cell repertoires in COVID-19. Assay used: immunoSEQ multiplex PCR; TCRdb lists only in-frame clones, some missing. The repertoire consists of roughly 100,000 clones, with around four fifths occurring once and the leading ten covering roughly 10%. Sequenced material: peripheral blood. Source of these receptors: a man in his fifties or sixties with active or convalescent COVID-19. Each CDR3 is given with its conserved first and last residue. Clone size is stated in some rows and not others, as once, few, many or a class when expanded.

V gene	clone size	J gene	CDR3 protein
TRBV7-2	.	TRBJ2-2	CASSLDGRYSGELFF
TRBV5-1	.	TRBJ2-7	CASSLVGYDEQYF
TRBV29-1	.	TRBJ2-7	CSVTETGGATYEQYF
TRBV6-2/TRBV6-3	.	TRBJ2-1	CASSGGRAGEQFF
TRBV11-2	.	TRBJ2-2	CASSLGRGGTGDTGELFF
TRBV2	.	TRBJ1-2	CASSGGQSSYGYTF
TRBV19	few	TRBJ1-4	CASFGGTKKLFF
TRBV6-6	.	TRBJ1-4	CASSPVWGQGIKLFF
TRBV2	many	TRBJ2-5	CASHRQGTETQYF
TRBV6-5	.	TRBJ2-3	CASSYAVAGATDTQYF
TRBV28	once	TRBJ1-3	CASTRIGDTIYF
TRBV18	.	TRBJ2-5	CASSPGTSPETQYF
TRBV5-1	.	TRBJ1-2	CASSSGGRGVYGYTF
TRBV30	.	TRBJ1-2	CAWSPRDRGRRSYGYTF
TRBV7-7	.	TRBJ1-1	CASSRDRDTEAFF
TRBV19	.	TRBJ1-2	CASKAREGNYGYTF
TRBV10-2	.	TRBJ2-2	CASSEGSGRGNTGELFF
TRBV5-6	.	TRBJ1-5	CASSLGQRNQPQHF
TRBV2	few	TRBJ2-2	CASSGLAVNTGELFF
TRBV6-2/TRBV6-3	.	TRBJ2-5	CASSYTGGSETQYF
TRBV4-3	.	TRBJ2-3	CASSQDPVGGPTDTQYF
TRBV25-1	.	TRBJ2-1	CASSRLAPFNEQFF
TRBV18	.	TRBJ1-5	CASSPDRTSNQPQHF
TRBV6-5	.	TRBJ2-2	CASSYSTGPTGELFF
TRBV12-3/TRBV12-4	once	TRBJ2-3	CASSQNRGDTQYF
TRBV5-1	once	TRBJ1-4	CASSLVPAGTGEKLFF
TRBV10-3	.	TRBJ1-2	CAISGWGGTTYGYTF
TRBV6-5	.	TRBJ2-1	CASSLGAYNEQFF
TRBV28	once	TRBJ2-1	CASSLQGSLAGSYNEQFF
TRBV4-1	once	TRBJ2-5	CASRRGRGGLAGEETQYF
TRBV4-2	.	TRBJ2-3	CASSQLPGQGTDTQYF
TRBV5-1	once	TRBJ2-2	CASSGGGKNTGELFF
TRBV18	.	TRBJ1-6	CASSGQGASSYNSPLHF
TRBV12-3/TRBV12-4	few	TRBJ1-5	CASSTTTEGPQHF
TRBV24-1	.	TRBJ2-3	CATSDSTGRTQYF
TRBV11-1	.	TRBJ2-1	CASSLVSGSRYNEQFF
TRBV19	.	TRBJ2-3	CASSIIPDTQYF
TRBV21-1	.	TRBJ1-1	CASSNGSRRINTEAFF
TRBV4-1	.	TRBJ1-5	CASSQDQAGVQPQHF
TRBV5-4	.	TRBJ1-5	CASSPGPGGQDSNQPQHF
TRBV27	.	TRBJ2-1	CATGGGLDEQFF
TRBV12-3/TRBV12-4	.	TRBJ1-1	CASSYRGRPEAFF
TRBV27	.	TRBJ2-5	CASSLWGDRGLWQETQYF
TRBV7-6	.	TRBJ2-7	CASSVTGVSYEQYF
TRBV28	.	TRBJ1-2	CASSPRRGYTF
TRBV9	once	TRBJ2-1	CASSVTSDTSYNEQFF
TRBV13	.	TRBJ1-2	CASSALETGGFGYTF
TRBV18	once	TRBJ1-2	CASSPLDRAYGYTF
TRBV5-5	.	TRBJ1-1	CASSFGQNTEAFF
TRBV9	.	TRBJ1-4	CASSVRGGDEKLFF
TRBV5-4	.	TRBJ1-2	CASSPRDRAAGYTF